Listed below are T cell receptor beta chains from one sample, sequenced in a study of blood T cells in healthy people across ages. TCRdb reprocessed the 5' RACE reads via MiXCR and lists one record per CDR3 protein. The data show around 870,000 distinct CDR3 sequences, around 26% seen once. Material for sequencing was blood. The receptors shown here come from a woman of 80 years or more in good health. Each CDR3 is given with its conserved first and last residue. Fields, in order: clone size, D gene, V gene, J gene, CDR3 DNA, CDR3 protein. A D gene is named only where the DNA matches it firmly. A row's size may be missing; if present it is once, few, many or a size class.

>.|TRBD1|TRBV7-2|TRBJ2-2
TGTGCCAGCAGTCGCGAAACAGGGGGTGCCGGGGAGCTGTTTTTT
CASSRETGGAGELFF
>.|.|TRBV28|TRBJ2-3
TGTGCCGGCAGAACCCCCCCAGGTAGCACAGATACGCAGTATTTT
CAGRTPPGSTDTQYF
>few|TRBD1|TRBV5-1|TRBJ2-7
TGCGCCAGCAGCTTGGACGGACAGGGGTACGAGCAGTACTTC
CASSLDGQGYEQYF
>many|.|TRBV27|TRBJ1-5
TGTGCCAGCCGCGAATTTGGCAATCAGCCCCAGCATTTT
CASREFGNQPQHF
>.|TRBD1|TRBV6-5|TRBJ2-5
TGTGCCAGCAGTTACTGGACAGGGGAGGGACTCCCCGATGAGACCCAGTACTTC
CASSYWTGEGLPDETQYF
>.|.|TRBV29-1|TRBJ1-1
TGCAGCGTTCTCGGACAGAAGAACACTGAAGCTTTCTTT
CSVLGQKNTEAFF
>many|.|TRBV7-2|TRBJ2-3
TGTGCCAGCAGCCCGAGCTCCCGCGGAGATACGCAGTATTTT
CASSPSSRGDTQYF
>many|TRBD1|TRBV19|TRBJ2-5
TGTGCCAGTAGCGCAGACAGGGGGCCTCAAGAGACCCAGTACTTC
CASSADRGPQETQYF
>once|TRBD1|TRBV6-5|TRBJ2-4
TGTGCCAGCCTGGGGACAGGTTTGGCCAAAAACATTCAGTACTTC
CASLGTGLAKNIQYF
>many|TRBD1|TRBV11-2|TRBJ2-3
TGTGCCAGCAGCTTCCCCCTGCGAGGGGGCCCCCTGGATACGCAGTATTTT
CASSFPLRGGPLDTQYF
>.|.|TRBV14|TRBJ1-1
TGTGCCAGCAGCCAAGACGGAAGGAGAACTGAAGCTTTCTTT
CASSQDGRRTEAFF
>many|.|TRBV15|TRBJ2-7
TGTGCCACCAGCAGAGACTATCCAGGACACTCCTCCTACGAGCAGTACTTC
CATSRDYPGHSSYEQYF
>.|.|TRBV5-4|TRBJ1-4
TGTGCCAGCAGCTTGGCCCAAGAGGAAAAACTGTTTTTT
CASSLAQEEKLFF
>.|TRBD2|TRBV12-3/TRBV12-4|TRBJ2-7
TGTGCCAGCAGTCTATGGGAGGGAAGATACGAGCAGTACTTC
CASSLWEGRYEQYF
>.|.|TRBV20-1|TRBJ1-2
TGCAGTGCTAGTCTCCGAACTAACTATGGCTACACCTTC
CSASLRTNYGYTF
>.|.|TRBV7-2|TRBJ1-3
TGTGCCAGCACCCTGGAGGTCCCATCTGGAAACACCATATATTTT
CASTLEVPSGNTIYF
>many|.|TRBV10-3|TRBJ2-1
TGTGCCATCAGATCGACGCCCACCTACAATGAGCAGTTCTTC
CAIRSTPTYNEQFF
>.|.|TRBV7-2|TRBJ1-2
TGTGCCAGCAGCTTAGGTTCTCGGAGGGAGCCCTATGGCTACACCTTC
CASSLGSRREPYGYTF
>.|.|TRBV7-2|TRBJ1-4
TGTGCCAGCAGCTTAGAAAGGCAGAGTGAAAAACTGTTTTTT
CASSLERQSEKLFF
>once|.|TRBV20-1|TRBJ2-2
TGCAGTGCTAGAGATAAGCGGGCGAACACCGGGGAGCTGTTTTTT
CSARDKRANTGELFF
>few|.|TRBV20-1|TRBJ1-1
TGCAGTGCTAGAGATGCTGTTTCGAGGGCTGAAGCTTTCTTT
CSARDAVSRAEAFF
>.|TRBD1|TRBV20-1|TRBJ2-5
TGCAGTGCCATAGACAGGGACCAAGAGACCCAGTACTTC
CSAIDRDQETQYF
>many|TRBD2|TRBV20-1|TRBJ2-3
TGCAGTGCTAGGGCCGCTAGCGGGGGGGCGAGCACAGATACGCAGTATTTT
CSARAASGGASTDTQYF
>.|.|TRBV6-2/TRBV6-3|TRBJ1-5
TGTGCCAGCAGTTACCCGCCAGGGTGGAATTCACTCTGGAATCAGCCCCAGCATTTT
CASSYPPGWNSLWNQPQHF
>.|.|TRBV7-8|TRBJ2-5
TGTGCCAGCAGCTTAGGCTGGAGGGGCGTTGAGACCCAGTACTTC
CASSLGWRGVETQYF
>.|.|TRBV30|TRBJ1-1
TGTGCCTGGAGTGTAGACGGAGACACTGAAGCTTTCTTT
CAWSVDGDTEAFF
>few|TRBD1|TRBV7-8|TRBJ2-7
TGTGCCACCGCCCAGGGGGATGTGCAGTACTTC
CATAQGDVQYF
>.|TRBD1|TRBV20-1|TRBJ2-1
TGCAGTGCAGGACAGGGGTCGGGTAATGAGCAGTTCTTC
CSAGQGSGNEQFF
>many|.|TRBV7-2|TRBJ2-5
TGTGCCAGCAGCTTATGGGAAAAAGAGACCCAGTACTTC
CASSLWEKETQYF
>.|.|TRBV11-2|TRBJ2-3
TGTGCCAGCAGCTTAGATCTCCTGGGCGGGAAATCAGATACGCAGTATTTT
CASSLDLLGGKSDTQYF
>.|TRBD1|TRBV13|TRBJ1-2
TGTGCCAGCAGCCCAGGGGGACGGTGGGGCTACACCTTC
CASSPGGRWGYTF
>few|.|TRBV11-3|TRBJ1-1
TGTGCCAGCAGCTTAACCGCTCGGGGGACTGAAGCTTTCTTT
CASSLTARGTEAFF
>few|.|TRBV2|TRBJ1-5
TGTGCCAGCAGGGACAGTTACCAGCCCCAGCATTTT
CASRDSYQPQHF
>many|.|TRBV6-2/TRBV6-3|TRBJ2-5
TGTGCCAGCAGGGCCGTGGGGCAAGAGACCCAGTACTTC
CASRAVGQETQYF
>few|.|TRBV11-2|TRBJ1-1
TGTGCCAGCAGCCTCCGGTTTTCGAACACTGAAGCTTTCTTT
CASSLRFSNTEAFF
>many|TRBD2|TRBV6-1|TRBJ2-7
TGTGCCAGCTGCAGACTAGCGGGGCCGTACGAGCAGTACTTC
CASCRLAGPYEQYF
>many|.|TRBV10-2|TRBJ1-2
TGCGCCAGCAGTGAGAAAGGGTGGTATGGCTACACCTTC
CASSEKGWYGYTF
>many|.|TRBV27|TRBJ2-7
TGTGCCAGCAGTTTACGAGCTATTGTAGGGCAGGCTTTCTCCTACGAGCAGTACTTC
CASSLRAIVGQAFSYEQYF
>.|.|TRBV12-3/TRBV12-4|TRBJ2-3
TGTGCCAGCAGTTTGGGTCCCACAGATATGCAGTATTTT
CASSLGPTDMQYF
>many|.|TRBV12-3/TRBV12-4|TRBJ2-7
TGCGCCAGCAGCTTGGGGGGCGTCGAGCAGTACTTC
CASSLGGVEQYF
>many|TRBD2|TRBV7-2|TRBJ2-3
TGTGCCAGCAGCTTGACGGAGACTAGCGGGGGGTCGCAGTATTTT
CASSLTETSGGSQYF
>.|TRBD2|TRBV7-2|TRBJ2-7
TGTGCCAGCAGCCCCGGGGTAGCGGGGGGGACTTACGAGCAGTACTTC
CASSPGVAGGTYEQYF
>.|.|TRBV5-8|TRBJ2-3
TGTGCCAGCAGCTCCCGGGTCTTGGCGACAGATACGCAGTATTTT
CASSSRVLATDTQYF
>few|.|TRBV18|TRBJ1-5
TGTGCCAGCTCACCGGTCGGCACTAGCAATCAGCCCCAGCATTTT
CASSPVGTSNQPQHF
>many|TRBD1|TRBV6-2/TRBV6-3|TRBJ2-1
TGTGCCAGCAGTTCGCCGCCGGGACAGGGGGCGCCAAACAATGAGCAGTTCTTC
CASSSPPGQGAPNNEQFF
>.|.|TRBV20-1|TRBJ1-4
TGCAGTGCAGAGGTTACAGGGCTTGAGGGAAAACTGTTTTTT
CSAEVTGLEGKLFF